The clone carrying this TCR beta chain was seen only once. As yet, its antigen is unknown. The CDR3 contains 14 residues. Germline V gene sequence: CDR1 SEHNR, CDR2 FQNEAQ (reference sequence). Trimming at V came to 4 bases and at J to 10 bases, leaving 5 bases not matched to a gene. The data stem from a study of cytomegalovirus exposure and HLA in healthy donors. Across the study: Earlier results showed some 120 million unique TCR beta sequences derived from approximately 180 million T cells.

PCR amplification relied on 60 Vbeta primers (plus 13 Jbeta primers). Profiling relied on immunoSEQ multiplex PCR, and the TCRdb table lists in-frame clones only, not all of them. The top ten hold roughly 1.9% of the sample, which has approximately 150,000 clones, roughly four fifths seen once. Points from the study as a whole: DRB1 had the most TCR associations and HLA-C the fewest, a later analysis found, with rates varying by HLA locus. TRBV6-2, TRBV6-3 and other indistinguishable V segments were excluded. Later on, an analysis found that several of the most significant clusters appeared to be linked to common viral pathogens, which included parvovirus B19.

The material sequenced was PBMCs. The sequence derives from a woman between 40 and 55 years old in good health and CMV-seronegative. The V and J genes are TRBV7-9 and TRBJ1-6, with TRBD1 matching over 9 bases. The CDR3 protein is CASSSRTGVSPLHF. The DNA for the CDR3 is TGTGCCAGCAGCTCCCGGACAGGGGTCTCACCCCTCCACTTT.